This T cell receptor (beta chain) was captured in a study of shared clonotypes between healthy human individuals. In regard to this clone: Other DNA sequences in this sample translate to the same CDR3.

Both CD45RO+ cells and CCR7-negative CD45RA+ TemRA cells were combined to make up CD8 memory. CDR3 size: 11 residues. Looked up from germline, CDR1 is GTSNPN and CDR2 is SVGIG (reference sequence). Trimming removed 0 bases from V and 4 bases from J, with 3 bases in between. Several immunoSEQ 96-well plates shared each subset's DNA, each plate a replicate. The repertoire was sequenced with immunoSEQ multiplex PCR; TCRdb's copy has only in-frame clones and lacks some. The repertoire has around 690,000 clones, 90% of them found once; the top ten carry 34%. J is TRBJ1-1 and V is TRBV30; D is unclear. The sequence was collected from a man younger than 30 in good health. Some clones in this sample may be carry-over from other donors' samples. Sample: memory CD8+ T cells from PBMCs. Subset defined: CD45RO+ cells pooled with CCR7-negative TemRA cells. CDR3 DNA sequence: TGTGCCTGGAGTGTCGGCACTGAAGCTTTCTTT. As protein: CAWSVGTEAFF.